This T cell receptor beta chain stems from a study of shared clonotypes between healthy human individuals. Study details: Used for every donor were three CD4 naive, three CD4 memory, two CD8 naive and one CD8 memory plate.

A note on this clone: Its antigen remains unidentified. Other DNA variants within this sample encode the same CDR3.

It was CD45RO-negative cells, positively selected for CCR7, that made up naive CD8 cells, with terminally differentiated effector memory CD45RA+ cells excluded. Looked up from germline, CDR1 is SGHRS and CDR2 is YFSETQ. The CDR3 spans 15 residues. V lost 0 bases, J lost 1 base, and 8 bases lay in between. Profiled with immunoSEQ multiplex PCR; TCRdb holds only in-frame clones, not every one. The sample holds 2 million or so clones, about 94% seen once. Broader study findings: A handful of donors showed sharing of approximately 5% of naive CD4 clonotypes. Compared with clonotypes that all four donors shared, non-shared clonotypes had lower generation probabilities.

Input material: naive CD8+ T cells sorted from blood. The V call is TRBV5-1, the J call TRBJ1-5; weak D call: TRBD1 (6 bases). The origin of this receptor is a young man in good health. The CDR3 DNA is TGCGCCAGCAGCTTGGAAGGGGGGAGCAATCAGCCCCAGCATTTT. Protein: CASSLEGGSNQPQHF.